This TCR beta chain was obtained from a study of cytomegalovirus exposure and HLA in healthy donors. Overall study findings and caveats: Several of the most significant clusters appeared, in a later analysis, to be linked to common viral pathogens. V- and J-gene trimming in TCR beta was tied to a missense DCLRE1C variant by an analysis performed later.

About this clone: Its antigen is still unknown.

Researchers ran the PCR with 60 Vbeta and 13 Jbeta primers. The method was immunoSEQ multiplex PCR; TCRdb's version includes in-frame clones alone and lacks a portion of them. The sample has 150,000 or so clones; around 67% are singletons. The CDR3 is made up of 15 amino acids. Germline CDR1 reads SGHTA; CDR2 reads FQGNSA. V lost 5 bases and J lost 5; bases outside the gene matches: 10. The chain recombines TRBV7-2 with TRBJ1-2, with 8 bases lining up with TRBD1. This sequence originates from a woman younger than 35 in good health and CMV-seronegative. Sample: PBMCs. The CDR3 loop is CASSARTGWEYGYTF. For the CDR3, the DNA is TGTGCCAGCAGCGCCCGGACAGGGTGGGAATATGGCTACACCTTC.